The 15 T cell receptor beta chains listed next were all sequenced from one sample in a study of PD-1 blockade in classical Hodgkin lymphoma. Sample time point: cycle 4 day 1 (C4D1), after five to seven weeks of nivolumab. Every patient had relapsed following autologous stem cell transplantation, and cohorts differed in brentuximab vedotin exposure. Clones were read by immunoSEQ multiplex PCR, and TCRdb kept only the in-frame ones, dropping some. The sample holds about 23,000 clones, 88% seen once. The input for sequencing was peripheral blood mononuclear cells (PBMCs), taken before the fourth cycle of nivolumab. Receptor source: a human donor with classical Hodgkin lymphoma.

The chain couples TRBV7-9 to TRBJ2-7; 8 nucleotides agree with TRBD1. V gave up 5 bases and J gave up 0 bases; unmatched junction bases: 15. This CDR3 is 18 amino acids long. Per germline, CDR1 SEHNR and CDR2 FQNEAQ (reference sequence). The CDR3, as DNA: TGTGCCAGCAGCCCAAGTCCCGGGACAGGTTTGGGCTCCTACGAGCAGTACTTC. Translation: CASSPSPGTGLGSYEQYF.

V and J are TRBV27 and TRBJ1-1; D gene ambiguous. Deletions cut 1 base from V and 1 base from J, with 4 bases between. This CDR3 is built from 13 residues. Germline assignment: CDR1 MNHEY and CDR2 SMNVEV (reference sequence). The CDR3 nucleotides read TGTGCCAGCAGTTTATACAGGAACACTGAAGCTTTCTTT. Encoded protein: CASSLYRNTEAFF.

This clone was detected only a few times. The chain recombines TRBV11-3 with TRBJ2-1; 10 nucleotides align to TRBD2. From germline, CDR1 is SGHNT and CDR2 YENEEA. V lost 2 bases and J lost 6; bases outside the gene matches: 4. The CDR3 consists of 15 residues. This CDR3 is CASSLLAGAVNEQFF. CDR3 in DNA: TGTGCCAGCAGCTTACTAGCGGGAGCCGTCAATGAGCAGTTCTTC.

This clone was detected only once. CDR3 amino acids: CASSLGEGSPYEQYF. CDR3 nucleotide sequence: TGTGCCAGCAGCTTAGGGGAGGGGTCCCCCTACGAGCAGTACTTC. V is TRBV7-6 and J is TRBJ2-7; 7 bases fit TRBD2. CDR1 is SGHVS, CDR2 FNYEAQ, per germline. CDR3 size: 15 residues. J gave up 2 bases and V 1 base, and 5 bases lay outside the gene matches.

V usage is TRBV27 and J usage is TRBJ2-7; perhaps TRBD2 as D (6 bases). The CDR3 is made up of 15 amino acids. V was clipped by 4 bases and J by 2 bases, with 15 bases between them. Germline CDR1 MNHEY, CDR2 SMNVEV (reference sequence). The CDR3 is CASSSHGGPAYEQYF. The DNA for the CDR3 is TGTGCCAGCAGTTCCCATGGAGGGCCGGCCTACGAGCAGTACTTC.

The V gene is TRBV9, the J gene TRBJ2-5; D uncertain. Germline loops: CDR1 SGDLS, CDR2 YYNGEE. CDR3 length: 13 amino acids. The V gene lost 2 bases and the J gene lost 1 base, with 6 bases spanning the gap. The CDR3 DNA follows: TGTGCCAGCAGCGTCGGGTTCCAAGAGACCCAGTACTTC. Translated, it gives CASSVGFQETQYF.

This chain links TRBV27 with TRBJ1-1; weak D call: TRBD1 (6 bases). This CDR3 contains 14 residues. Per the germline V gene, CDR1 is MNHEY and CDR2 is SMNVEV (reference sequence). Deletions cut 2 bases from V and 5 bases from J, with 12 bases between. CDR3 in amino acids: CASSLKGRGTEAFF. The CDR3 DNA is TGTGCCAGCAGTTTAAAGGGGAGGGGGACTGAAGCTTTCTTT.

CDR3 residues: CASRIQGWLNTEAFF. DNA for the CDR3: TGTGCCAGCAGAATACAGGGGTGGTTAAACACTGAAGCTTTCTTT. V and J are TRBV6-6 and TRBJ1-1; 7 bases map to TRBD1. The CDR3 contains 15 residues. Germline CDR1 and CDR2: MNHNY and SVGAGI (reference sequence). With 6 bases clipped from V and 2 bases from J, the junction kept 9 bases outside the gene matches.

J is TRBJ2-2 and V is TRBV6-5, with 9 nucleotides matching TRBD1. This CDR3 is 15 amino acids long. From germline, CDR1 is MNHEY and CDR2 SVGAGI. The V segment lost 6 bases and the J segment 3 bases; nucleotides outside the gene matches: 5. This CDR3 reads CASSPQGADTGELFF. The CDR3 DNA is TGTGCCAGCAGCCCACAGGGGGCGGACACCGGGGAGCTGTTTTTT.

V is TRBV5-8 and J is TRBJ2-1; 8 bases are shared with TRBD1. This CDR3 is built from 15 residues. Trimming at V came to 0 bases and at J to 8 bases, leaving 7 bases not matched to a gene. Per germline, CDR1 SGHTS and CDR2 YDEGEE. The CDR3 DNA is TGTGCCAGCAGCTTGGGGCAGGGGGCTCGGGATGAGCAGTTCTTC. Translated, it gives CASSLGQGARDEQFF.

The chain carries TRBV10-3 and TRBJ2-7; D remains ambiguous. The CDR3 is 14 residues long. The germline gives CDR1 ENHRY, CDR2 SYGVKD. Trimming removed 0 bases from V and 5 bases from J, with 11 bases in between. CDR3 residues: CAISESEWLDEQYF. The CDR3 coding sequence is TGTGCCATCAGTGAGTCGGAATGGTTGGACGAGCAGTACTTC.

The rearrangement links TRBV5-4 to TRBJ2-1, with TRBD2 matching 10 bases. The CDR3 length is 16 residues. Unmatched junction bases numbered 7, after V lost 4 bases and J lost 3 bases. Germline CDR1 and CDR2: SGHNT and YYREEE (reference sequence). CDR3 DNA sequence: TGTGCCAGCAGCCGAAAACTAGCGGGGAACTACAATGAGCAGTTCTTC. This codes for CASSRKLAGNYNEQFF.

This clone is labeled medium-sized. The chain recombines TRBV14 with TRBJ2-1; D call uncertain. Trimming removed 3 bases at V and 9 bases at J, with 9 bases between. Germline V gene data show CDR1 as SGHDN and CDR2 as FVKESK. This CDR3 has 12 amino acids. The CDR3 region has the DNA TGTGCCAGCAGCCATGATACAACTGAGCAGTTCTTC. This encodes CASSHDTTEQFF.

This chain joins TRBV11-2 and TRBJ2-6; D is ambiguous. CDR1 is SGHAT, CDR2 FQNNGV, per germline. V was clipped by 3 bases and J by 0 bases, with 12 bases between them. CDR3 length equals 17 residues. CDR3 nucleotide sequence: TGTGCCAGCAGCTTCGAGGTAGAAGGCTCTGGGGCCAACGTCCTGACTTTC. This codes for CASSFEVEGSGANVLTF.

The gene calls are TRBV7-9 and TRBJ2-7; 7 bases align to TRBD1. V shed 1 base, J shed 1 base, and the junction held 13 bases outside the gene matches. CDR1 and CDR2 from the germline V gene are SEHNR and FQNEAQ (reference sequence). This CDR3 is 18 amino acids long. The CDR3 DNA follows: TGTGCCAGCAGCTTAGTCTTAGCCAGGACAGGTACGTCCTACGAGCAGTACTTC. Its translation is CASSLVLARTGTSYEQYF.